The 3 T cell receptor beta chains below come from one sample, sequenced in a study of cytomegalovirus exposure and HLA in healthy donors. Profiling relied on immunoSEQ multiplex PCR, and the TCRdb table lists in-frame clones only, not all of them. The table lists 90,000 to 130,000 clones, approximately 85% of them singletons. The sequenced sample was PBMCs. These receptors all stem from a young woman in good health and CMV-seronegative.

The chain combines TRBV5-4 with TRBJ1-1, with unresolved D. V was cut by 0 bases and J by 0 bases, with 9 bases left in between. This CDR3 contains 15 residues. Germline V lookup: CDR1 SGHNT, CDR2 YYREEE (reference sequence). CDR3 bases: TGTGCCAGCAGCTTGGAGTCCAGAATGAACACTGAAGCTTTCTTT. Encoded protein: CASSLESRMNTEAFF. The complete variable domain, with remaining parts taken from reference TRBV5-4 and TRBJ1-1, reads ETGVTQSPTHLIKTRGQQVTLRCSSQSGHNTVSWYQQALGQGPQFIFQYYREEENGRGNFPPRFSGLQFPNYSSELNVNALELDDSALYLCASSLESRMNTEAFFGQGTRLTVV.

This clone was seen more than once but under ten times. CDR3 DNA: TGTGCCTCGGGATTTCGAGATTCACCCCTCCACTTT. Protein: CASGFRDSPLHF. J is TRBJ1-6 and V is TRBV6-5; D gene ambiguous. V gave up 11 bases and J gave up 8 bases, with 13 bases separating them. The CDR3 has 12 amino acids. Germline CDR1 is MNHEY and CDR2 is SVGAGI.

This chain uses TRBV6-1 with TRBJ1-6, with D perhaps matching TRBD1 (5 bases). Trimming left V 3 bases short and J 11 bases short, with 14 bases between. CDR3 length equals 14 residues. Germline V gives CDR1 MNHNS, CDR2 SASEGT. The CDR3, as DNA: TGTGCCAGCAGTGAGGGGCTTACAGGTGCACCCCTCCACTTT. Its translation: CASSEGLTGAPLHF.